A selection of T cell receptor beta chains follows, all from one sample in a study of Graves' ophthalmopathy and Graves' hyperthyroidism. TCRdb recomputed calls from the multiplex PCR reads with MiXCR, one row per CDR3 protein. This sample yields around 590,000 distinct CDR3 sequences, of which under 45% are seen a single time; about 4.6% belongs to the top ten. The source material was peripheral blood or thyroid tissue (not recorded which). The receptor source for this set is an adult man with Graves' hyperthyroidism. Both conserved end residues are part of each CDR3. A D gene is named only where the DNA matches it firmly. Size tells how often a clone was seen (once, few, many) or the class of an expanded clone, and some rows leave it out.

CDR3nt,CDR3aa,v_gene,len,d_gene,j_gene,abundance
TGCAGCTTAGCTAGCGGGAGAGGAGATACGCAGTATTTT,CSLASGRGDTQYF,TRBV29-1,13,TRBD2,TRBJ2-3,.
TGCAGTGCTAACCTTCCGACGGGCTACGAGCAGTACTTC,CSANLPTGYEQYF,TRBV20-1,13,.,TRBJ2-7,many
TGTGCCAGCAGCCAAGATGGGGGGACAGTGACCTACGAGCAGTACTTC,CASSQDGGTVTYEQYF,TRBV4-2,16,.,TRBJ2-7,few
TGCAGTGCCACCGCCCGACTCCCCTACGAGCAGTACTTC,CSATARLPYEQYF,TRBV20-1,13,.,TRBJ2-7,.
TGTGCCAGTAGTACAAATCGGGTCAATCAGCCCCAGCATTTT,CASSTNRVNQPQHF,TRBV19,14,.,TRBJ1-5,.
TGTGCCAGCAGCTTAGCGACGGGCAGGGGCTCTGGAAACACCATATGTTTT,CASSLATGRGSGNTICF,TRBV7-8,17,.,TRBJ1-3,.
TGTGCCAGCAGCTTAGACAGGGTCAATGAGCAGTACTTC,CASSLDRVNEQYF,TRBV7-9,13,.,TRBJ2-7,.
TGCAGTGCTTCGCGGGTAGCGTTCGATGAGCAGTTCTTC,CSASRVAFDEQFF,TRBV20-1,13,.,TRBJ2-1,once
TGCAGCGTAAGCCGGGACTCGACCTCCTACGAGCAGTACTTC,CSVSRDSTSYEQYF,TRBV29-1,14,.,TRBJ2-7,many
TGTGCCAGCAGCCCAAGGACAGGGGGCAGTGGGGAGCAGTACTTC,CASSPRTGGSGEQYF,TRBV9,15,TRBD1,TRBJ2-7,.
TGTGCCAGCAGTGAAGCGCTGGGGGTTGGCTACACCTTC,CASSEALGVGYTF,TRBV2,13,.,TRBJ1-2,many
TGTGCCACCAGTGATGTAGCGGGGATTACATACAATGAGCAGTTCTTC,CATSDVAGITYNEQFF,TRBV24-1,16,TRBD2,TRBJ2-1,.
TGTGCCAGCAGTCCTCAAGGGACTAATGAAAAACTGTTTTTT,CASSPQGTNEKLFF,TRBV12-3/TRBV12-4,14,.,TRBJ1-4,many
TGTGCCTGGAGTATCCTGGTCACCGGGGAGCTGTTTTTT,CAWSILVTGELFF,TRBV7-2,13,.,TRBJ2-2,.
TGTGCCAGCAGTGAACGGGGCAGGCCGGCTGGAAACACCATATATTTT,CASSERGRPAGNTIYF,TRBV6-6,16,.,TRBJ1-3,many
TGTGCCACCAGTGGACAGCGGGGGGGCTACAATGAGCAGTACTTC,CATSGQRGGYNEQYF,TRBV24-1,15,TRBD2,TRBJ2-7,once
TGTGCCAGCAGTGACGGTGCTGGCTACACCTTC,CASSDGAGYTF,TRBV6-1,11,.,TRBJ1-2,many